This is a list of T cell receptor beta chains from one sample in a study of control samples from healthy donors and cancer patients. Assay: immunoSEQ multiplex PCR; the TCRdb copy retains only in-frame clones and omits some. Of roughly 120,000 clones detected, about 88% appear once; the ten largest clones hold about 3.2%. The sample comprised blood. The receptors derive from a man in his fifties in good health. CDR3s include the opening cysteine and the closing phenylalanine or tryptophan. D genes are given only for firm matches. Expanded clones get a size class; other rows say once, few or many, or leave the size out.

CDR3 protein: CASRTGPRVGYTF; CDR3 DNA: TGTGCCAGCCGGACAGGGCCTAGAGTTGGCTACACCTTC; clone size: -; D gene: TRBD1; V gene: TRBV2; J gene: TRBJ1-2
CDR3 protein: CASSFGTNTGELFF; CDR3 DNA: TGTGCCAGCAGCTTCGGGACTAACACCGGGGAGCTGTTTTTT; clone size: -; D gene: -; V gene: TRBV11-2; J gene: TRBJ2-2
CDR3 protein: CASSLVWGTTGELFF; CDR3 DNA: TGTGCCAGCAGCCTCGTGTGGGGGACCACCGGGGAGCTGTTTTTT; clone size: -; D gene: -; V gene: TRBV6-5; J gene: TRBJ2-2
CDR3 protein: CASSYGQGKDTQYF; CDR3 DNA: TGTGCCAGCAGTTACGGACAGGGTAAAGATACGCAGTATTTT; clone size: -; D gene: TRBD1; V gene: TRBV11-1; J gene: TRBJ2-3
CDR3 protein: CASSTGTGEDEETQYF; CDR3 DNA: TGTGCCAGCAGCACCGGGACAGGGGAGGACGAAGAGACCCAGTACTTC; clone size: -; D gene: TRBD1; V gene: TRBV7-9; J gene: TRBJ2-5
CDR3 protein: CASSKRPDRDVLGGSNEQFF; CDR3 DNA: TGTGCCAGCAGCAAACGTCCGGACAGGGACGTTCTCGGCGGCTCGAATGAGCAGTTCTTC; clone size: -; D gene: -; V gene: TRBV21-1; J gene: TRBJ2-1
CDR3 protein: CASSYRQRNEAFF; CDR3 DNA: TGTGCCAGCAGTTACCGGCAGAGAAATGAAGCTTTCTTT; clone size: -; D gene: -; V gene: TRBV6-5; J gene: TRBJ1-1
CDR3 protein: CASSSEPGGWYEQYF; CDR3 DNA: TGTGCCAGCAGCTCGGAACCGGGGGGCTGGTACGAGCAGTACTTC; clone size: -; D gene: -; V gene: TRBV5-5; J gene: TRBJ2-7
CDR3 protein: CASSFMQGKLDTQYF; CDR3 DNA: TGTGCCAGCAGTTTTATGCAGGGGAAGTTGGATACGCAGTATTTT; clone size: -; D gene: -; V gene: TRBV28; J gene: TRBJ2-3
CDR3 protein: CASSIPPAYEQYF; CDR3 DNA: TGTGCCAGCAGCATCCCTCCGGCCTACGAGCAGTACTTC; clone size: few; D gene: -; V gene: TRBV5-5; J gene: TRBJ2-7
CDR3 protein: CASSSTGTGGLGHYGYTF; CDR3 DNA: TGTGCCAGCAGTAGTACCGGGACAGGGGGGCTAGGACACTATGGCTACACCTTC; clone size: -; D gene: TRBD1; V gene: TRBV28; J gene: TRBJ1-2
CDR3 protein: CASSSGREGTQYF; CDR3 DNA: TGTGCCAGCAGTTCCGGCAGGGAGGGGACCCAGTACTTC; clone size: -; D gene: TRBD2; V gene: TRBV12-3/TRBV12-4; J gene: TRBJ2-5
CDR3 protein: CASRRRGGGGELFF; CDR3 DNA: TGTGCCAGCAGACGTCGGGGGGGAGGCGGGGAGCTGTTTTTT; clone size: -; D gene: TRBD2; V gene: TRBV6-5; J gene: TRBJ2-2
CDR3 protein: CASSRSGTGGNEQFF; CDR3 DNA: TGCGCCAGCAGCCGATCCGGGACAGGGGGCAATGAGCAGTTCTTC; clone size: -; D gene: TRBD1; V gene: TRBV4-1; J gene: TRBJ2-1
CDR3 protein: CASSIDHPGRTLYGYTF; CDR3 DNA: TGTGCCAGTAGTATAGATCATCCGGGACGGACCCTATATGGCTACACCTTC; clone size: -; D gene: -; V gene: TRBV19; J gene: TRBJ1-2
CDR3 protein: CASSLGQGSPLHF; CDR3 DNA: TGTGCCAGCAGCCTGGGACAGGGATCACCCCTCCACTTT; clone size: -; D gene: TRBD1; V gene: TRBV7-9; J gene: TRBJ1-6
CDR3 protein: CASSGDIGTQYF; CDR3 DNA: TGCGCCAGCAGCGGGGATATTGGTACGCAGTATTTT; clone size: -; D gene: -; V gene: TRBV10-2; J gene: TRBJ2-3
CDR3 protein: CASSYSSQNYGYTF; CDR3 DNA: TGTGCCAGCAGTTACTCTTCACAAAACTATGGCTACACCTTC; clone size: -; D gene: -; V gene: TRBV6-5; J gene: TRBJ1-2
CDR3 protein: CASSPGRGYGYTF; CDR3 DNA: TGTGCCAGCAGTCCGGGACGGGGCTATGGCTACACCTTC; clone size: -; D gene: -; V gene: TRBV7-3; J gene: TRBJ1-2
CDR3 protein: CASSSRTGYNSPLHF; CDR3 DNA: TGTGCCAGCAGTTCCAGGACAGGTTATAATTCACCCCTCCACTTT; clone size: once; D gene: TRBD1; V gene: TRBV28; J gene: TRBJ1-6
CDR3 protein: CASSSGQLYGYTF; CDR3 DNA: TGTGCCAGCAGCTCGGGACAGCTCTATGGCTACACCTTC; clone size: -; D gene: TRBD1; V gene: TRBV12-3/TRBV12-4; J gene: TRBJ1-2
CDR3 protein: CASSPLEGMNTEAFF; CDR3 DNA: TGTGCCAGCTCACCACTTGAGGGGATGAACACTGAAGCTTTCTTT; clone size: few; D gene: -; V gene: TRBV18; J gene: TRBJ1-1
CDR3 protein: CASSYGSFGNEQYF; CDR3 DNA: TGTGCCAGCAGTTATGGGAGCTTCGGAAACGAGCAGTACTTC; clone size: -; D gene: -; V gene: TRBV6-5; J gene: TRBJ2-7
CDR3 protein: CASSLQILGGYTF; CDR3 DNA: TGTGCCAGCAGCTTGCAGATTCTCGGGGGCTACACCTTC; clone size: -; D gene: -; V gene: TRBV5-6; J gene: TRBJ1-2
CDR3 protein: CASSFGTANRLTDTQYF; CDR3 DNA: TGCGCCAGCAGCTTCGGGACGGCGAACAGACTCACAGATACGCAGTATTTT; clone size: -; D gene: -; V gene: TRBV5-1; J gene: TRBJ2-3
CDR3 protein: CASGLVLKDSFLPAKNIQYF; CDR3 DNA: TGTGCTAGTGGTTTGGTACTAAAGGACAGTTTCCTGCCGGCCAAAAACATTCAGTACTTC; clone size: -; D gene: -; V gene: TRBV12-5; J gene: TRBJ2-4